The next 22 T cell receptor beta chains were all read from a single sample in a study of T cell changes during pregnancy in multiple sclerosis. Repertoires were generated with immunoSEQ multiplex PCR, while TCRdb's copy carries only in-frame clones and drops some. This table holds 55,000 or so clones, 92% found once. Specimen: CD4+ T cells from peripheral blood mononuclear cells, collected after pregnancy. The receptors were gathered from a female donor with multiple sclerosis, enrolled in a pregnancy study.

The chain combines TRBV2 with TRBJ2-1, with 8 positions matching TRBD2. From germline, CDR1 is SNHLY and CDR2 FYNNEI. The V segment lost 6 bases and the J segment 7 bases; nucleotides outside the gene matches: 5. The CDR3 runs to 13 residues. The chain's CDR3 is CASSGLARNEQFF. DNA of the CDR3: TGTGCCAGCAGCGGACTAGCAAGGAATGAGCAGTTCTTC.

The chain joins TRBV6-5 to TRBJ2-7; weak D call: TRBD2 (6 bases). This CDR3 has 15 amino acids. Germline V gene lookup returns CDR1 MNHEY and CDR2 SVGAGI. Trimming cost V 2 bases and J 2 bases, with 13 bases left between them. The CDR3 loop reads CASSYGGLGAYEQYF. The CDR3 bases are TGTGCCAGCAGTTACGGGGGACTGGGAGCCTACGAGCAGTACTTC.

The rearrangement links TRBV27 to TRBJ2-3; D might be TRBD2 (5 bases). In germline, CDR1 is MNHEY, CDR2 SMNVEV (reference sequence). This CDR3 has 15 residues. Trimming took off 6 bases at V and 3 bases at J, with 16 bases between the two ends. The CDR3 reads CASSLAFFPTDTQYF. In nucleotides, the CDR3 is TGTGCCAGCAGCCTAGCCTTCTTCCCTACAGATACGCAGTATTTT.

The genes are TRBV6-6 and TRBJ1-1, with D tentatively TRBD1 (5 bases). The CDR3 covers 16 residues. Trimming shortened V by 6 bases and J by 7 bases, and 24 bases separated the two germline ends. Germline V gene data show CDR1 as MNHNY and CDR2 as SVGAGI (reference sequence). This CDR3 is CASSLGEGSFSGEAFF. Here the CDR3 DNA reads TGTGCCAGCAGCTTAGGGGAGGGCTCCTTTTCGGGTGAAGCTTTCTTT.

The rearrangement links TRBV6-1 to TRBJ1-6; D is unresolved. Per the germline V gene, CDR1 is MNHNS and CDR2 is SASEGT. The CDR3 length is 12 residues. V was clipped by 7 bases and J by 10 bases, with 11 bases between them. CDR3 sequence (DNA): TGTGCCAGCACGAGGGCTCGGTCACCCCTCCACTTT. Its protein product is CASTRARSPLHF.

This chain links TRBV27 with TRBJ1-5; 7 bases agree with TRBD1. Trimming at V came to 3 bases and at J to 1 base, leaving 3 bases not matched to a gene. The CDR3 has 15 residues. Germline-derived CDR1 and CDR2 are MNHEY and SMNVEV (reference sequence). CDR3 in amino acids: CASSFARGSNQPQHF. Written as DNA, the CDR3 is TGTGCCAGCAGTTTTGCCAGGGGGAGCAATCAGCCCCAGCATTTT.

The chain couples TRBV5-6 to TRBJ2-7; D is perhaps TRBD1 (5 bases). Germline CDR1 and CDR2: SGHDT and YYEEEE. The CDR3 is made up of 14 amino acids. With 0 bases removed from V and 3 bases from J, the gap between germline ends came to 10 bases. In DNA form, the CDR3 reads TGTGCCAGCAGCTTGGATCAGGGCCGCTACGAGCAGTACTTC. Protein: CASSLDQGRYEQYF.

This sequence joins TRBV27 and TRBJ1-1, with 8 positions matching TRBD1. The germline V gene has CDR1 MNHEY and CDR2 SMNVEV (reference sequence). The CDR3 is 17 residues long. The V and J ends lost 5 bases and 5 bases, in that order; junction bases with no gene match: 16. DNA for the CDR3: TGTGCCAGCAGTCCGGACAGGGCAATTCAGGAGCCGACTGAAGCTTTCTTT. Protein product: CASSPDRAIQEPTEAFF.

CDR3 region: CASSLNSANHEQYF. As DNA, the CDR3 is TGCGCCAGCAGCTTGAACAGTGCCAACCACGAGCAGTACTTC. The V and J genes are TRBV5-1 and TRBJ2-7; D remains ambiguous. CDR3 length equals 14 residues. V lost 1 base, J lost 5 bases, and 13 bases lay in between. Germline values: CDR1 SGHRS, CDR2 YFSETQ.

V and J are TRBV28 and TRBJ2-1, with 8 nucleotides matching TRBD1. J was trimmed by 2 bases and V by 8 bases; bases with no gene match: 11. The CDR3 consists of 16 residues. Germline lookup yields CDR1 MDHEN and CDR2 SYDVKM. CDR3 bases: TGTGCCAGCGGACTCATACAGGGGGGAACCTACAATGAGCAGTTCTTC. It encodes CASGLIQGGTYNEQFF.

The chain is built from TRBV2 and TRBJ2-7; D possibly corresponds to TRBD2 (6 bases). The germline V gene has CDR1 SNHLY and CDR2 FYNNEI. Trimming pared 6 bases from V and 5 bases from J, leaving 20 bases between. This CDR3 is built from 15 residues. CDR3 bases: TGTGCCAGCAGAGGTCCCGGGACTTTTACGGACGAGCAGTACTTC. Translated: CASRGPGTFTDEQYF.

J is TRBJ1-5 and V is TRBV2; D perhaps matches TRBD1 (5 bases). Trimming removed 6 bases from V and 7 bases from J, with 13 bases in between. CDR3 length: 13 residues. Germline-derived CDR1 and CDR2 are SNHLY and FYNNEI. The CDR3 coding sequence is TGTGCCAGCAGGGGGGAGGAGGGCCAGCCCCAGCATTTT. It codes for CASRGEEGQPQHF.

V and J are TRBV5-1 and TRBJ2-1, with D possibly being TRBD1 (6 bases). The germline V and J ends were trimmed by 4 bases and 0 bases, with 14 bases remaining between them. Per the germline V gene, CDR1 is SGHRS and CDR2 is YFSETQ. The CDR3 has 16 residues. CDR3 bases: TGCGCCAGCAGCCCCGGGACAACTCCCTCCTACAATGAGCAGTTCTTC. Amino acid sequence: CASSPGTTPSYNEQFF.

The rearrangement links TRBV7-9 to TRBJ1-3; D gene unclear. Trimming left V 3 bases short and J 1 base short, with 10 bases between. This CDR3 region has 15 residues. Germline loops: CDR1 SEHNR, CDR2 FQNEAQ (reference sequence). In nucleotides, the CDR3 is TGTGCCAGCAGCTTGGAGGGAACATCTGGAAACACCATATATTTT. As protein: CASSLEGTSGNTIYF.

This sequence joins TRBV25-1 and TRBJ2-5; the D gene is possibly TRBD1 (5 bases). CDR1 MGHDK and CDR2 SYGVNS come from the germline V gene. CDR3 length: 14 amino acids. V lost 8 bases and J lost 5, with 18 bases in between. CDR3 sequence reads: CASQTWGGFETQYF. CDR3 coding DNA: TGTGCCAGCCAGACCTGGGGCGGTTTCGAGACCCAGTACTTC.

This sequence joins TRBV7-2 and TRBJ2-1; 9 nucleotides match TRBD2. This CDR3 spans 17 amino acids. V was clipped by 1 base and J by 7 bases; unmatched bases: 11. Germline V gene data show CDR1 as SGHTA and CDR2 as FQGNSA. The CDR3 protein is CASSLGAGLAGRNEQFF. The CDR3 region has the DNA TGTGCCAGCAGCTTAGGGGCAGGGCTAGCGGGGCGAAATGAGCAGTTCTTC.

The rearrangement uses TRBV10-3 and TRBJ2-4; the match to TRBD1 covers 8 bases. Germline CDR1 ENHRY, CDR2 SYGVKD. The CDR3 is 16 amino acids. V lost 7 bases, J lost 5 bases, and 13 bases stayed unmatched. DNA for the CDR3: TGTGCCATCATCAACCCCCCGACAGGGGACCAAAACATTCAGTACTTC. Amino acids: CAIINPPTGDQNIQYF.

CDR3 DNA: TGTGCCAGCAGCTTAGGGAGGAATTACGAGCAGTACTTC. Protein: CASSLGRNYEQYF. The chain uses TRBV7-6 and TRBJ2-7; TRBD2 is a possible D gene (5 bases). Germline lookup yields CDR1 SGHVS and CDR2 FNYEAQ. The V end lost 1 base, the J end lost 4 bases, and 8 bases lay between the germline ends. The CDR3 is 13 amino acids.

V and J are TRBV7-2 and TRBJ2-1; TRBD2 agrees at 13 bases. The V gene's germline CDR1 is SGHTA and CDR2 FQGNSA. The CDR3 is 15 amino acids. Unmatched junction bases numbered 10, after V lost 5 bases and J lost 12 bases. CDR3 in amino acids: CASSPSPTSGGRQFF. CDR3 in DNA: TGTGCCAGCAGCCCCTCCCCGACTAGCGGGGGGCGGCAGTTCTTC.

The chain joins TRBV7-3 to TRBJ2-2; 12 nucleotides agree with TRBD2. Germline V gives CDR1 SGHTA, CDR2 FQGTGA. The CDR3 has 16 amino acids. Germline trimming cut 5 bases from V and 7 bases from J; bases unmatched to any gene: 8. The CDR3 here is CASSRLAGGQSGELFF. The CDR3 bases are TGTGCCAGCAGCCGTCTAGCGGGGGGGCAGAGCGGGGAGCTGTTTTTT.

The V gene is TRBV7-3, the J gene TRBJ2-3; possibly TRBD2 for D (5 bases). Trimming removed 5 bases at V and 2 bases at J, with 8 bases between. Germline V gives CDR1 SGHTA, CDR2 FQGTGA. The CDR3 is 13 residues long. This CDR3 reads CASSTRPTDTQYF. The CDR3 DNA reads TGTGCCAGCAGCACTAGACCCACAGATACGCAGTATTTT.

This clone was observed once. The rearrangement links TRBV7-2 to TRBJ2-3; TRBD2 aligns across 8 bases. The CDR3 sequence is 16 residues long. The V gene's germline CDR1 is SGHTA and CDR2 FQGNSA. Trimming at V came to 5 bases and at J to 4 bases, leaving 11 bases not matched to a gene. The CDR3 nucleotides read TGTGCCAGCAGCCTCTTAGCGGGGAGGAGGTCAGATACGCAGTATTTT. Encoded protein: CASSLLAGRRSDTQYF.